The 4 T cell receptor beta chains below come from one sample, sequenced in a study of spatial heterogeneity in lung cancer. Time point in this sample: sample taken at primary tumor resection. TCRdb analysed the 5' RACE reads with MiXCR anew, one entry per CDR3 protein. The sample comprises approximately 15,000 distinct CDR3 sequences, roughly 4% of which are singletons, and roughly 10% rests with the top ten. The sequencing here drew on normal lung tissue next to the tumor, taken at surgery. The source of these receptors is a male donor with early-stage non-small cell lung cancer.

This clonotype was seen many times. This beta chain is a stray read from a library made for alpha chains; its abundance is not meaningful. This chain joins TRBV2 and TRBJ1-1; D unresolved. This CDR3 region has 14 residues. V was clipped by 5 bases and J by 1 base, with 11 bases between them. CDR1 is SNHLY, CDR2 FYNNEI, per germline. The CDR3 DNA reads TGTGCCAGCAGTAGGTTTCAGGAGAACACTGAAGCTTTCTTT. This gives the protein CASSRFQENTEAFF.

This clonotype appeared many times. The library was built for alpha chains, so this beta chain is an off-target read and its size means little. The chain combines TRBV20-1 with TRBJ1-1; D is uncertain. Germline assignment: CDR1 DFQATT and CDR2 SNEGSKA (reference sequence). This CDR3 contains 13 residues. Between the trimmed V and J ends, which lost 0 bases and 0 bases, there was a span of 5 bases. The CDR3 sequence: CSARDGLNTEAFF. The CDR3 DNA reads TGCAGTGCTAGAGACGGATTGAACACTGAAGCTTTCTTT.

This clonotype has ten or more counts. This beta chain turned up in a library designed for alpha chains; as an off-target read, its abundance says little. V is TRBV12-3 or TRBV12-4 and J is TRBJ2-3; D perhaps matches TRBD2 (5 bases). This CDR3 has 14 residues. The V end was cut by 8 bases, the J end by 0 bases, with 12 bases between. CDR3: CASRPRTSTDTQYF. The CDR3 DNA sequence: TGTGCCAGCCGACCTAGGACTAGCACAGATACGCAGTATTTT.

Many counts were recorded for this clonotype. The size of this beta chain means little, since it is a stray read in a library made for alpha chains. The genes are TRBV12-3 or TRBV12-4 and TRBJ1-3, with TRBD1 identical over 9 bases. With 5 bases clipped from V and 2 bases from J, the junction kept 4 bases outside the gene matches. The CDR3 is made up of 15 amino acids. The CDR3 is CASSERTGAGNTIYF. The CDR3 DNA follows: TGTGCCAGCAGTGAGCGGACAGGGGCTGGAAACACCATATATTTT.